This T cell receptor (beta chain) derives from a study of shared T cell receptors in the human thymus. CDR1 and CDR2 (germline): MNHEY, SVGAGI. The CDR3 runs 16 residues. Trimming cost V 4 bases and J 4 bases; bases outside gene matches: 9. Assay used: immunoSEQ multiplex PCR; TCRdb lists only in-frame clones, some missing. The sample lists 650,000 to 950,000 clones; 80% to 90% were seen once. The same data also contributed to another study, on human thymus T cells.

The chain employs TRBV6-5 and TRBJ2-2; 7 positions match TRBD1. Sequenced input: thymocytes. The TCR sequence derives from a girl less than two years old with a congenital heart defect. Here the CDR3 DNA reads TGTGCCAGCAGTTGCGGAAGACAGGGTCCCACCGGGGAGCTGTTTTTT. This encodes CASSCGRQGPTGELFF.